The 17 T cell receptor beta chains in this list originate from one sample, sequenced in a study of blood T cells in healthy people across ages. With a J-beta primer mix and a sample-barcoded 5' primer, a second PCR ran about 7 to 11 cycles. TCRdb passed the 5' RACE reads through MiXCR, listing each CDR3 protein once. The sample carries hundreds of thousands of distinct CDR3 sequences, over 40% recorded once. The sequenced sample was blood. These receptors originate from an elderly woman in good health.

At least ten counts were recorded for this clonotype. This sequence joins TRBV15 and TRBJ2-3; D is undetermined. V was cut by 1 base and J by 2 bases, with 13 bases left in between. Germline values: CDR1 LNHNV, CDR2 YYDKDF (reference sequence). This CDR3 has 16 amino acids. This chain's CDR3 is CATSRVGKGLTDTQYF. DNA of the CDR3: TGTGCCACCAGCAGAGTCGGAAAAGGGCTCACAGATACGCAGTATTTT.

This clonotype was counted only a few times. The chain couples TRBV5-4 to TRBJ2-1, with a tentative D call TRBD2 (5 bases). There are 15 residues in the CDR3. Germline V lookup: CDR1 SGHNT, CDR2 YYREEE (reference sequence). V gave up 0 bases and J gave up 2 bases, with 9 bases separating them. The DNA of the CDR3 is TGTGCCAGCAGCTTGGGTCAGGAGGCCTACAATGAGCAGTTCTTC. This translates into CASSLGQEAYNEQFF.

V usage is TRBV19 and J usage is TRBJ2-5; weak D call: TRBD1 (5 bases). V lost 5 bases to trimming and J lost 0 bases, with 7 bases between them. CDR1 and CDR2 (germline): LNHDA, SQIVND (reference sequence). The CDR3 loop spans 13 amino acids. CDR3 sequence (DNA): TGTGCCAGTAGTGGACACCACCAAGAGACCCAGTACTTC. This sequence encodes CASSGHHQETQYF.

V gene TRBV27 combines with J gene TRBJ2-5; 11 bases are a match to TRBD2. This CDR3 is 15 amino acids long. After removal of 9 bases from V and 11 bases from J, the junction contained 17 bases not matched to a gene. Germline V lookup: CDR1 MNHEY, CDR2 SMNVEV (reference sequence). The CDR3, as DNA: TGTGCCAGTAGCTCCGGAGGGACTAGCGGCAATGAGCAGTACTTC. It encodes CASSSGGTSGNEQYF.

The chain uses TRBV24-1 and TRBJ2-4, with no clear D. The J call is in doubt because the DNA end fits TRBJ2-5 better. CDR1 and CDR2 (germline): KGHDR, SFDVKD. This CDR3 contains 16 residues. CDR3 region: CATSDSRPMSWETQYF. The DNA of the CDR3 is TGTGCCACCAGTGATTCCCGACCCATGTCGTGGGAGACCCAGTACTTC.

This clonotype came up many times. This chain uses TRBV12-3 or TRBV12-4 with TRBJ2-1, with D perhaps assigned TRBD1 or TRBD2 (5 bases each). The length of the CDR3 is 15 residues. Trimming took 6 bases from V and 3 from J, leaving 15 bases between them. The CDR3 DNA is TGTGCCAGCAGGGAAACTGGGGCGGGCTACAATGAGCAGTTCTTC. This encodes CASRETGAGYNEQFF.

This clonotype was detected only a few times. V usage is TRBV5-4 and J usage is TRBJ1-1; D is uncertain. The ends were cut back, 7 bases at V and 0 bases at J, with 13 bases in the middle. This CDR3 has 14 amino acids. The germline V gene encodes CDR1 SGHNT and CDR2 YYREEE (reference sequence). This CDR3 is CASSSTGMNTEAFF. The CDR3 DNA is TGTGCCAGCTCCTCAACGGGAATGAACACTGAAGCTTTCTTT. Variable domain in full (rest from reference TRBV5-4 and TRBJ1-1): ETGVTQSPTHLIKTRGQQVTLRCSSQSGHNTVSWYQQALGQGPQFIFQYYREEENGRGNFPPRFSGLQFPNYSSELNVNALELDDSALYLCASSSTGMNTEAFFGQGTRLTVV.

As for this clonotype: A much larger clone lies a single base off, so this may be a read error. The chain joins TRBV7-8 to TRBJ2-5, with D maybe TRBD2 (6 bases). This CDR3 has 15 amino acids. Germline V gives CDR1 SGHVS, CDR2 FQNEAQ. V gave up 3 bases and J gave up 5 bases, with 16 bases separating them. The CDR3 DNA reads TGTGCCAGCAGCTTTAAGGCGGGGAAGGGCGAGACCCAGTACTTC. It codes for CASSFKAGKGETQYF. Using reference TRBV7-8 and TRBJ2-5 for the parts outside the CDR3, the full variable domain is GAGVSQSPRYKVAKRGQDVALRCDPISGHVSLFWYQQALGQGPEFLTYFQNEAQLDKSGLPSDRFFAERPEGSVSTLKIQRTQQEDSAVYLCASSFKAGKGETQYFGPGTRLLVL.

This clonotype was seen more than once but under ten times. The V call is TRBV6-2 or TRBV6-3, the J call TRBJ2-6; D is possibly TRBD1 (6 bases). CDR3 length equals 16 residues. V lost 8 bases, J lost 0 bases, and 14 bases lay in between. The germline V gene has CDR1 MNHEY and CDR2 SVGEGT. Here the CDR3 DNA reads TGTGCCAGCCGCCGACAGGATTACTCTGGGGCCAACGTCCTGACTTTC. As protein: CASRRQDYSGANVLTF.

DNA of the CDR3: TGTGCCAGCAGTTACGAGGGAAATACCTACAATGAGCAGTTCTTC. Protein sequence: CASSYEGNTYNEQFF. The chain employs TRBV6-6 and TRBJ2-1; possibly TRBD2 for D (5 bases). Germline CDR1 MNHNY, CDR2 SVGAGI (reference sequence). CDR3 length: 15 amino acids. V lost 2 bases, J lost 2 bases, and 10 bases lay in between.

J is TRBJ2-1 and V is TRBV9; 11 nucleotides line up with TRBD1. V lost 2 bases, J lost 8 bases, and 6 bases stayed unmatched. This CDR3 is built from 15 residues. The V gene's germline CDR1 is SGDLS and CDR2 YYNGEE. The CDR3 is CASSVGTGGIDEQFF. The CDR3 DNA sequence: TGTGCCAGCAGCGTCGGGACAGGGGGTATCGATGAGCAGTTCTTC. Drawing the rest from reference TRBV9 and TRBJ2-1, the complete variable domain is DSGVTQTPKHLITATGQRVTLRCSPRSGDLSVYWYQQSLDQGLQFLIQYYNGEERAKGNILERFSAQQFPDLHSELNLSSLELGDSALYFCASSVGTGGIDEQFFGPGTRLTVL.

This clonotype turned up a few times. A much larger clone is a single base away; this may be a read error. This CDR3 is CASSFGGSGTSAYNEQYF. CDR3 nucleotides: TGCGCCAGCAGCTTCGGGGGCAGCGGGACTAGCGCGTACAATGAGCAGTACTTC. The gene calls are TRBV5-1 and TRBJ2-1; 10 bases map to TRBD2. The end of the DNA is better explained by TRBJ2-7, so the J call may be wrong. Germline V gene lookup returns CDR1 SGHRS and CDR2 YFSETQ. CDR3 length equals 18 residues.

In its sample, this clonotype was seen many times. Here the CDR3 DNA reads TGTGCCAGCAGCCGGGTTAGGGGGGGATACAATGAGCAGTTCTTC. Encoded protein: CASSRVRGGYNEQFF. The rearrangement links TRBV14 to TRBJ2-1, with D perhaps TRBD2 (7 bases). Between the trimmed V and J ends, which lost 4 bases and 4 bases, there was a span of 14 bases. This CDR3 is 15 amino acids long. In germline, CDR1 is SGHDN, CDR2 FVKESK.

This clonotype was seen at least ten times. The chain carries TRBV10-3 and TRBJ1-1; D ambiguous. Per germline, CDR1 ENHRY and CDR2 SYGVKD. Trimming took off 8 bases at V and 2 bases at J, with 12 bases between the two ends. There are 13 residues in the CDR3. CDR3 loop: CAIAKSLNTEAFF. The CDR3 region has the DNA TGTGCCATCGCTAAGAGTCTAAACACTGAAGCTTTCTTT.

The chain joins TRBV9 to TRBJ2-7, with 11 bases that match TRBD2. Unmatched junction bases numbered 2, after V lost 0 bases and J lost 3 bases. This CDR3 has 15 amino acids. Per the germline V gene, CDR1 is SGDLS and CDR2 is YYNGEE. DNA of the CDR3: TGTGCCAGCAGCGTAGACCTAGCGGGAGGCTACGAGCAGTACTTC. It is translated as CASSVDLAGGYEQYF.

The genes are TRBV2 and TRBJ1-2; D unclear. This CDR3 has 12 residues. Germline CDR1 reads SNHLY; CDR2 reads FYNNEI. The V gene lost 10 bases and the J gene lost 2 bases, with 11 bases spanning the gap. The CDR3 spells CATAWANYGYTF. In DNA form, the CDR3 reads TGTGCCACGGCGTGGGCGAACTATGGCTACACCTTC.

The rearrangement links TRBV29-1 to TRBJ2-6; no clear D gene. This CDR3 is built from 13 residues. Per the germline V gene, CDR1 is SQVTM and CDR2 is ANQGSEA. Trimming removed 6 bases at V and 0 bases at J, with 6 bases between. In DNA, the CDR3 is TGCAGCGTACTGATCTCTGGGGCCAACGTCCTGACTTTC. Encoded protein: CSVLISGANVLTF. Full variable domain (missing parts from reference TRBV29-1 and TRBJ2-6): SAVISQKPSRDICQRGTSLTIQCQVDSQVTMMFWYRQQPGQSLTLIATANQGSEATYESGFVIDKFPISRPNLTFSTLTVSNMSPEDSSIYLCSVLISGANVLTFGAGSRLTVL.